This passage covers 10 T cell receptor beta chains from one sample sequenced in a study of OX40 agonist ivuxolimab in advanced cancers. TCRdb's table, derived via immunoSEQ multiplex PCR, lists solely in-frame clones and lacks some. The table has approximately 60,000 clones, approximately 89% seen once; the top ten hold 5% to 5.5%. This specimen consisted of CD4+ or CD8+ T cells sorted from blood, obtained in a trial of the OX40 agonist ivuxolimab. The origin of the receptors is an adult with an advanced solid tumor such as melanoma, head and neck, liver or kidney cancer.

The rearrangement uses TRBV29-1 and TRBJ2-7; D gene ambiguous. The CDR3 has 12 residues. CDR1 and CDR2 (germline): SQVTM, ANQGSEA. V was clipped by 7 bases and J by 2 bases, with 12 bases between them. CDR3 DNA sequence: TGCAGCGCAATGACTGGGACCTACGAGCAGTACTTC. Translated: CSAMTGTYEQYF.

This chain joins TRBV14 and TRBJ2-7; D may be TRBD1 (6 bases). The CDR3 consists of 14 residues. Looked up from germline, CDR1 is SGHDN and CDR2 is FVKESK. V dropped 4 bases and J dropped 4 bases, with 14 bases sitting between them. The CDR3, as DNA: TGTGCCAGCAGCCTTTTGGACAGAAGGTACGAGCAGTACTTC. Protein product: CASSLLDRRYEQYF. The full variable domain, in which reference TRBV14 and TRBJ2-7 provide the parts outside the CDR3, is EAGVTQFPSHSVIEKGQTVTLRCDPISGHDNLYWYRRVMGKEIKFLLHFVKESKQDESGMPNNRFLAERTGGTYSTLKVQPAELEDSGVYFCASSLLDRRYEQYFGPGTRLTVT.

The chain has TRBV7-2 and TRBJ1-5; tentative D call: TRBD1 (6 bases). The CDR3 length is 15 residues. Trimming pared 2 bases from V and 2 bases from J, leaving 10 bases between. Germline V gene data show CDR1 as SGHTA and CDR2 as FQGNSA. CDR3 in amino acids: CASSLQGLGNQPQHF. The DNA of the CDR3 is TGTGCCAGCAGCTTACAGGGGCTTGGCAATCAGCCCCAGCATTTT.

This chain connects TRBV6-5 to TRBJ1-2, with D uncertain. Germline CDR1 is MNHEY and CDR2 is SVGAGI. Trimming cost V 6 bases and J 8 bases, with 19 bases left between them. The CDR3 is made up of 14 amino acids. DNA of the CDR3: TGTGCCAGCAGGTCCGGACGGCTAGGCGTAGGCTACACCTTC. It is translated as CASRSGRLGVGYTF.

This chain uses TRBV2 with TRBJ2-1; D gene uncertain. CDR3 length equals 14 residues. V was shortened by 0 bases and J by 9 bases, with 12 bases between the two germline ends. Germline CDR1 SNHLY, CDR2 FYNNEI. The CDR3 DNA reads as TGTGCCAGCAGTGAAGCGGGAAGAAGTAGTGAGCAGTTCTTC. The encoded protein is CASSEAGRSSEQFF. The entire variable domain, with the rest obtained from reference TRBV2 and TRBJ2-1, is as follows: EPEVTQTPSHQVTQMGQEVILRCVPISNHLYFYWYRQILGQKVEFLVSFYNNEISEKSEIFDDQFSVERPDGSNFTLKIRSTKLEDSAMYFCASSEAGRSSEQFFGPGTRLTVL.

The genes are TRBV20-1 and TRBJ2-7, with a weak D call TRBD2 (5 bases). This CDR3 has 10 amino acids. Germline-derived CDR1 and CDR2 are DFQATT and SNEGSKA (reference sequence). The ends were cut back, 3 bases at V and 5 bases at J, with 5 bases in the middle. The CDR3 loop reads CSASGNEQYF. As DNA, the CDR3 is TGCAGTGCTAGCGGGAACGAGCAGTACTTC.

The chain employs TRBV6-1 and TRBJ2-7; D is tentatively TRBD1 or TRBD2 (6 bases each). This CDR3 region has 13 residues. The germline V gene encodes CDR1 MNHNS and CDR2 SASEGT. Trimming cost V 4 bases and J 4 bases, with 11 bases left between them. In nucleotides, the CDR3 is TGTGCCAGCAGTGGGAGGAGGGGGTACGAGCAGTACTTC. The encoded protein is CASSGRRGYEQYF.

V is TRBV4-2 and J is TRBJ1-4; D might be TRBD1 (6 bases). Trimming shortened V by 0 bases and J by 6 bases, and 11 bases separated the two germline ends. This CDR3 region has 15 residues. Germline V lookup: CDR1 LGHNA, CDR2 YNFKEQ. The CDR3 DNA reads TGTGCCAGCAGCCAAGATCCAGGGGTCTATGAAAAACTGTTTTTT. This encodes CASSQDPGVYEKLFF.

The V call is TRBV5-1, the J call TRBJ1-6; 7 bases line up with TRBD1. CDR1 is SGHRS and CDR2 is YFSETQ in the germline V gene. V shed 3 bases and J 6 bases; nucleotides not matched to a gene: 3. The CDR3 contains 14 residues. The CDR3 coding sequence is TGCGCCAGCAGCTCCTGGGACAGTAATTCACCCCTCCACTTT. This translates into CASSSWDSNSPLHF.

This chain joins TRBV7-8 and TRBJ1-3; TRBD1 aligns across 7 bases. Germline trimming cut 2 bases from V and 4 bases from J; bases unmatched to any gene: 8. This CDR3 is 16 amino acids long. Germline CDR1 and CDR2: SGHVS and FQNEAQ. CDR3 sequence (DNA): TGTGCCAGCAGCTTAACAGGGGTCTCCCCCGGAAACACCATATATTTT. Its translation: CASSLTGVSPGNTIYF.